This entry lists 12 T cell receptor beta chains sequenced from one sample in a study of T cell responses to AZD1222 COVID-19 vaccine. The repertoire was sequenced with immunoSEQ multiplex PCR; TCRdb's copy has only in-frame clones and lacks some. The data show roughly 99,000 clones, 70% to 90% seen once. The sample here was peripheral blood, taken 28 days after the second AZD1222 dose. These receptors originate from an adult who received the AZD1222 COVID-19 vaccine.

This clone occurred a few times. The gene calls are TRBV12-3 or TRBV12-4 and TRBJ1-1; D gene ambiguous. This CDR3 contains 11 residues. V was clipped by 5 bases and J by 4 bases, with 5 bases between them. CDR3 loop: CASSQGTEAFF. The CDR3 region has the DNA TGTGCCAGCAGTCAAGGCACTGAAGCTTTCTTT.

V is TRBV2 and J is TRBJ1-1; tentative D call: TRBD1 (5 bases). In germline, CDR1 is SNHLY, CDR2 FYNNEI. With 5 bases removed from V and 6 bases from J, the gap between germline ends came to 10 bases. The CDR3 covers 12 residues. The CDR3 loop is CASSWGIAEAFF. Written as DNA, the CDR3 is TGTGCCAGCAGTTGGGGGATCGCTGAAGCTTTCTTT.

The chain joins TRBV18 to TRBJ2-7; 8 bases fit TRBD1. Per the germline V gene, CDR1 is KGHSH and CDR2 is LQKENI. Trimming cost V 3 bases and J 1 base; bases outside gene matches: 11. The CDR3 is made up of 17 amino acids. The CDR3 DNA sequence: TGTGCCAGCTCACCTCTCGCCGACAGGGGTGTATCCTACGAGCAGTACTTC. Protein: CASSPLADRGVSYEQYF.

This clone came up once. This sequence joins TRBV9 and TRBJ2-7; 10 bases are a match to TRBD1. Germline CDR1 is SGDLS and CDR2 is YYNGEE. The CDR3 contains 14 residues. The V segment lost 3 bases and the J segment 4 bases; nucleotides outside the gene matches: 4. The CDR3 DNA is TGTGCCAGCAGCGAGGGGACAGGGGTTTACGAGCAGTACTTC. Protein product: CASSEGTGVYEQYF.

This clone has just one count. The J gene is TRBJ1-6, the V gene TRBV4-3; D perhaps matches TRBD1 (6 bases). Trimming took off 0 bases at V and 7 bases at J, with 10 bases between the two ends. The germline CDR1 and CDR2 sequences are LGHNA and YSLEER. The CDR3 covers 15 residues. For the CDR3, the DNA is TGCGCCAGCAGCCAAGATACAGGGTACAATTCACCCCTCCACTTT. It translates to CASSQDTGYNSPLHF.

The table lists this clone with a count of one. This sequence joins TRBV3-1 (or the pseudogene TRBV3-2) and TRBJ2-5; perhaps D is TRBD1 or TRBD2 (6 bases each). The germline V gene has CDR1 LGHDT and CDR2 YNNKEL (reference sequence). Trimming removed 2 bases from V and 1 base from J, with 8 bases in between. This CDR3 has 14 amino acids. DNA for the CDR3: TGTGCCAGCAGCCAAAGGGGGGTCCAAGAGACCCAGTACTTC. Its translation: CASSQRGVQETQYF.

The table lists this clone with a count of one. This chain joins TRBV4-1 and TRBJ2-3; D call uncertain. V shed 0 bases and J shed 5 bases, with 9 bases lying between them. This CDR3 has 14 amino acids. CDR1 and CDR2 (germline): MGHRA, YSYEKL. The CDR3 nucleotides are TGCGCCAGCAGCCAAGATTGGTTGGGAGATACGCAGTATTTT. Translated: CASSQDWLGDTQYF.

This clone rates as medium-sized (0.01 to 0.1%). The chain has TRBV28 and TRBJ1-5; D is ambiguous. This CDR3 is built from 15 residues. Trimming cost V 3 bases and J 0 bases, with 9 bases left between them. Per the germline V gene, CDR1 is MDHEN and CDR2 is SYDVKM. CDR3 nucleotides: TGTGCCAGCAGTTTTTGGACCCTTAGCAATCAGCCCCAGCATTTT. Translated, it gives CASSFWTLSNQPQHF.

This clone has just one count. This chain connects TRBV5-7 to TRBJ2-7; 7 nucleotides line up with TRBD1. TRBV5-7 is given ORF status, its function remaining uncertain. The CDR3 contains 14 residues. V was clipped by 2 bases and J by 5 bases; unmatched bases: 7. CDR3 loop: CASSFSAGGNEQYF. For the CDR3, the DNA is TGTGCCAGCAGCTTCTCGGCAGGGGGAAACGAGCAGTACTTC.

This chain links TRBV6-5 with TRBJ2-1; D gene ambiguous. The germline CDR1 and CDR2 sequences are MNHEY and SVGAGI. Deletions cut 6 bases from V and 2 bases from J, with 11 bases between. The CDR3 has 14 residues. CDR3 protein: CASSPDWTYNEQFF. Written as DNA, the CDR3 is TGTGCCAGCAGCCCCGACTGGACCTACAATGAGCAGTTCTTC.

This clone showed up just once. This rearrangement joins TRBV21-1 to TRBJ2-3; the table's D gene call, TRBD2, was not cross checked with the DNA. TRBV21-1 counts as a pseudogene. This CDR3 has 16 residues. The CDR3 here is CASSNLAGADTDTQYF. The CDR3 DNA sequence: TGTGCCAGCAGCAACTTAGCGGGGGCCGACACAGATACGCAGTATTTT.

J is TRBJ2-3 and V is TRBV28; the match to TRBD2 covers 12 bases. The CDR3 is 17 residues long. Unmatched junction bases numbered 7, after V lost 6 bases and J lost 0 bases. The germline gives CDR1 MDHEN, CDR2 SYDVKM. The CDR3 coding sequence is TGTGCCAGCAGCCTCCCACTAGCGGGGGGTAGCACAGATACGCAGTATTTT. It is translated as CASSLPLAGGSTDTQYF.